Listed here are 25 T cell receptor beta chains from one sample, sequenced in a study of T-cell memory formation after mild COVID-19. TCRdb re-derived calls from the 5' RACE reads in MiXCR, one entry per CDR3 protein. The repertoire holds approximately 150,000 distinct CDR3 sequences, with roughly 19% as singletons. Sequencing used PBMCs or a T cell subset sorted from them (not recorded which). All receptors come from an adult woman who had mild COVID-19 (a few samples of this study predate the infection). Cell type and time point are not known.

This clonotype came up many times. The rearrangement links TRBV20-1 to TRBJ2-3; 8 bases fit TRBD2. The J segment lost 5 bases and the V segment lost 3 bases, leaving 10 bases of the junction unmatched. From germline, CDR1 is DFQATT and CDR2 SNEGSKA (reference sequence). The CDR3 covers 15 residues. The DNA for the CDR3 is TGCAGTGCTAGCTCGGGGGGGGAGGTGCGAGATACGCAGTATTTT. It yields the protein CSASSGGEVRDTQYF.

V gene TRBV6-2 or TRBV6-3 combines with J gene TRBJ1-2, with a possible D match to TRBD1 (5 bases). The germline V and J ends were trimmed by 7 bases and 5 bases, with 11 bases remaining between them. Germline V gene lookup returns CDR1 MNHEY and CDR2 SVGEGT. CDR3 size: 12 residues. The CDR3 protein is CASNGRAYGYTF. The CDR3 DNA sequence: TGTGCCAGCAATGGCAGGGCGTATGGCTACACCTTC.

This clonotype was observed a few times. The chain is built from TRBV20-1 and TRBJ1-1, with 8 positions matching TRBD1. Germline V CDR1 and CDR2: DFQATT, SNEGSKA (reference sequence). The V and J ends lost 6 bases and 1 base, in that order; junction bases with no gene match: 4. CDR3 length: 13 amino acids. The CDR3 here is CSALGTGNTEAFF. The CDR3 DNA follows: TGCAGTGCCCTCGGGACAGGGAACACTGAAGCTTTCTTT.

This clonotype has just a few counts. The rearrangement links TRBV20-1 to TRBJ2-7, with D perhaps assigned TRBD1 or TRBD2 (5 bases each). V gave up 1 base and J gave up 3 bases, with 10 bases separating them. The CDR3 sequence is 13 residues long. Germline lookup yields CDR1 DFQATT and CDR2 SNEGSKA (reference sequence). Here the CDR3 DNA reads TGCAGTGCTAGAGGAGGGGTGGACTACGAGCAGTACTTC. Translating gives CSARGGVDYEQYF.

This clonotype was seen a few times. This rearrangement joins TRBV7-2 to TRBJ2-7, with TRBD1 matching 8 bases. In germline, CDR1 is SGHTA, CDR2 FQGNSA. This CDR3 is 15 amino acids long. V lost 2 bases to trimming and J lost 6 bases; unmatched junction nucleotides: 9. In DNA, the CDR3 is TGTGCCAGCAGCTTAAGTTCAGGGGGCTCGGTCGAGCAGTACTTC. Amino acids: CASSLSSGGSVEQYF.

The chain links TRBV10-3 to TRBJ1-2, with D possibly matching TRBD1 (5 bases). With 4 bases removed from V and 0 bases from J, the gap between germline ends came to 12 bases. The CDR3 extends over 15 amino acids. CDR1 ENHRY and CDR2 SYGVKD come from the germline V gene. CDR3 nucleotide sequence: TGTGCCATCAGTGCGACAGTAGATACTAACTATGGCTACACCTTC. It is translated as CAISATVDTNYGYTF.

This clonotype has a handful of counts. The CDR3 DNA reads as TGCGCCAGCAGCGTCACCGGGACAGGCCGAAGGGGCAAAAACATTCAGTACTTC. Protein: CASSVTGTGRRGKNIQYF. The rearrangement links TRBV4-1 to TRBJ2-4; the match to TRBD1 covers 8 bases. The germline gives CDR1 MGHRA, CDR2 YSYEKL. The CDR3 has 18 amino acids. The J segment lost 3 bases and the V segment lost 5 bases, leaving 15 bases of the junction unmatched.

The gene calls are TRBV4-3 and TRBJ2-7; TRBD1 matches at 9 bases. Trimming took 8 bases from V and 3 from J; bases not matched to a gene: 5. Germline assignment: CDR1 LGHNA and CDR2 YSLEER. This CDR3 region has 13 residues. The CDR3 loop is CASGWTGDYEQYF. CDR3 nucleotides: TGCGCCAGCGGTTGGACAGGGGACTACGAGCAGTACTTC.

In this sample, this clonotype turned up a few times. V gene TRBV3-1 combines with J gene TRBJ2-2; 9 nucleotides agree with TRBD1. Germline CDR1 and CDR2: LGHDT and YNNKEL (reference sequence). This CDR3 region has 15 residues. The V gene end was trimmed by 5 bases and the J gene end by 6 bases; junction bases not matched to a gene: 7. The chain's CDR3 is CASSEGDRASGELFF. DNA of the CDR3: TGTGCCAGCAGCGAAGGGGACAGGGCCTCCGGGGAGCTGTTTTTT.

The genes are TRBV7-9 and TRBJ1-1; the D is unclear. This CDR3 is 12 amino acids long. Germline-derived CDR1 and CDR2 are SEHNR and FQNEAQ (reference sequence). Trimming took 0 bases from V and 12 from J, leaving 11 bases between them. Here the CDR3 DNA reads TGTGCCAGCAGCTTAGCCACCTTAGAGACTTTCTTT. Residues: CASSLATLETFF.

This chain links TRBV11-2 with TRBJ2-1; D ambiguous. Per the germline V gene, CDR1 is SGHAT and CDR2 is FQNNGV. Trimming removed 5 bases from V and 6 bases from J, with 17 bases in between. This CDR3 has 15 residues. CDR3 amino acids: CASSPQLRSTNEQFF. CDR3 in DNA: TGTGCCAGCAGCCCGCAGCTTAGATCCACCAATGAGCAGTTCTTC.

The J gene is TRBJ1-1, the V gene TRBV7-9; no clear D gene. V was trimmed by 1 base and J by 3 bases, leaving 12 bases between them. This CDR3 spans 15 amino acids. CDR1 is SEHNR, CDR2 FQNEAQ, per germline (reference sequence). CDR3 residues: CASSLGTGGDTEAFF. The CDR3, as DNA: TGTGCCAGCAGCTTAGGGACCGGCGGGGACACTGAAGCTTTCTTT.

The chain joins TRBV5-1 to TRBJ2-7; 9 bases are shared with TRBD1. Germline V gene data show CDR1 as SGHRS and CDR2 as YFSETQ. CDR3 size: 15 residues. V was pared by 4 bases and J by 6 bases, with 11 bases of the junction left unmatched. The CDR3 loop reads CASSPSGTGSLEQYF. The DNA for the CDR3 is TGCGCCAGCAGCCCGTCCGGGACAGGGTCTCTCGAGCAGTACTTC.

The genes are TRBV9 and TRBJ2-7; either TRBD1 or TRBD2 may fit D (5 bases each). CDR3 size: 17 residues. Germline assignment: CDR1 SGDLS and CDR2 YYNGEE. With 0 bases removed from V and 2 bases from J, the gap between germline ends came to 18 bases. CDR3 sequence (DNA): TGTGCCAGCAGCGTAGGAGTGACCCGGGGCCAGACCTACGAGCAGTACTTC. It yields the protein CASSVGVTRGQTYEQYF. Complete variable domain (other parts from reference TRBV9 and TRBJ2-7): DSGVTQTPKHLITATGQRVTLRCSPRSGDLSVYWYQQSLDQGLQFLIQYYNGEERAKGNILERFSAQQFPDLHSELNLSSLELGDSALYFCASSVGVTRGQTYEQYFGPGTRLTVT.

This clonotype was recorded a few times. The chain employs TRBV20-1 and TRBJ2-7, with 8 bases fitting TRBD1. The CDR3 loop spans 12 amino acids. The germline gives CDR1 DFQATT, CDR2 SNEGSKA (reference sequence). V shed 7 bases and J 3 bases; nucleotides not matched to a gene: 5. The CDR3 DNA is TGCAGTGGGGGACAGGCCCACTACGAGCAGTACTTC. Protein product: CSGGQAHYEQYF.

The rearrangement links TRBV6-5 to TRBJ1-4; no definite D call. The CDR3 is 14 residues long. V lost 5 bases and J lost 5, with 12 bases in between. Germline V gene sequence: CDR1 MNHEY, CDR2 SVGAGI. The CDR3 protein is CASSLYDGNEKLFF. The CDR3 coding sequence is TGTGCCAGCAGTCTCTACGACGGGAATGAAAAACTGTTTTTT.

Ten or more counts support this clonotype. This chain links TRBV25-1 with TRBJ2-2, with a possible D match to TRBD1 (6 bases). Germline V gene sequence: CDR1 MGHDK, CDR2 SYGVNS. This CDR3 is 17 amino acids long. V lost 5 bases and J lost 7, with 23 bases in between. DNA of the CDR3: TGTGCCAGCAGTAATTTAACAGGGAAAAGGGAAGACGGGGAGCTGTTTTTT. Its protein product is CASSNLTGKREDGELFF.

This clonotype was counted between two and nine times. V and J are TRBV12-3 or TRBV12-4 and TRBJ2-4, with unresolved D. The CDR3 is 11 amino acids. Between the trimmed V and J ends, which lost 3 bases and 8 bases, there was a span of 5 bases. The CDR3 nucleotides are TGTGCCAGCAGTTTTCGAGACATTCAGTACTTC. It yields the protein CASSFRDIQYF.

The chain links TRBV7-2 to TRBJ2-7; 9 bases map to TRBD2. With V trimmed by 5 bases and J by 7 bases, 12 bases remained unmatched. The CDR3 is made up of 15 amino acids. Germline CDR1 SGHTA, CDR2 FQGNSA. CDR3 nucleotides: TGTGCCAGCAGCCTTAGCGGGAGCGATCCGGGGGAGCAGTACTTC. This encodes CASSLSGSDPGEQYF.

This clonotype was recorded a few times. The chain recombines TRBV10-3 with TRBJ1-1; tentatively, D is TRBD1 (5 bases). With 4 bases removed from V and 3 bases from J, the gap between germline ends came to 9 bases. The CDR3 runs to 13 residues. Germline V gene sequence: CDR1 ENHRY, CDR2 SYGVKD. The CDR3 nucleotides read TGTGCCATCAGTGTGGGGGTAGACACTGAAGCTTTCTTT. It encodes CAISVGVDTEAFF.

The V gene is TRBV6-5, the J gene TRBJ2-7; tentatively, D is TRBD2 (7 bases). Germline CDR1 and CDR2: MNHEY and SVGAGI. V was cut by 5 bases and J by 1 base, with 15 bases left in between. The CDR3 has 15 residues. The CDR3, as DNA: TGTGCCAGCAGTGGGGGGGACATCCGTTCCTACGAGCAGTACTTC. It is translated as CASSGGDIRSYEQYF.

This clonotype came up a few times. The chain couples TRBV6-2 or TRBV6-3 to TRBJ1-2, with TRBD1 identical over 9 bases. The junction had 6 bases not matched to a gene; V was cut back by 5 bases and J by 5 bases. This CDR3 has 14 amino acids. In germline, CDR1 is MNHEY, CDR2 SVGEGT. This CDR3 is CASSHGQGLYGYTF. Here the CDR3 DNA reads TGTGCCAGCAGTCACGGACAGGGGTTGTATGGCTACACCTTC.

This clonotype was recorded a few times. The chain links TRBV6-2 or TRBV6-3 to TRBJ2-5; 11 bases agree with TRBD1. V shed 4 bases, J shed 5 bases, and the junction held 3 bases outside the gene matches. The germline gives CDR1 MNHEY, CDR2 SVGEGT. The length of the CDR3 is 14 residues. The DNA of the CDR3 is TGTGCCAGCAGTTGGACAGGGGGCGAGGAGACCCAGTACTTC. Its protein product is CASSWTGGEETQYF.

In its sample, this clonotype was seen many times. The genes are TRBV9 and TRBJ1-2; D may be TRBD1 (5 bases). CDR1 is SGDLS and CDR2 is YYNGEE in the germline V gene. The length of the CDR3 is 15 residues. V lost 4 bases and J lost 4, with 17 bases in between. The CDR3 region has the DNA TGTGCCAGCAGCCCCGACAGCGCCTCCCTCTATGGCTACACCTTC. This gives the protein CASSPDSASLYGYTF.

The V gene is TRBV10-3, the J gene TRBJ2-7; 10 positions agree with TRBD1. CDR3 length: 14 amino acids. The germline V gene has CDR1 ENHRY and CDR2 SYGVKD. J lost 6 bases, V lost 3 bases, and 5 bases had no gene match. Here the CDR3 reads CAISEDRGRIEQYF. CDR3 DNA: TGTGCCATCAGTGAAGACAGGGGGCGGATCGAGCAGTACTTC.